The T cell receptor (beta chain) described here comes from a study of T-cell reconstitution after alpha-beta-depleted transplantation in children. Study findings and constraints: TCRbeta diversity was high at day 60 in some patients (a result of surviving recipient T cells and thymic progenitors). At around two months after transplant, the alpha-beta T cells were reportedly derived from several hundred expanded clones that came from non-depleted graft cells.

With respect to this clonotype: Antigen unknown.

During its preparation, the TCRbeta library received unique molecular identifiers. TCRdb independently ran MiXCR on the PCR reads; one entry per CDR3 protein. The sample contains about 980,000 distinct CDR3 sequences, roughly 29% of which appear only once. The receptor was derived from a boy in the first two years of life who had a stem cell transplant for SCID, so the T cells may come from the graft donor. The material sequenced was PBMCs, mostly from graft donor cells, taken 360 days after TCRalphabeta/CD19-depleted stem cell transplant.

The CDR3 reads CASMRETGCDTDTQYF. DNA for the CDR3: TGTGCCAGCATGCGAGAGACAGGGTGTGACACAGATACGCAGTATTTT. The genes are TRBV21-1 and TRBJ2-3; TRBD1 is taken as the D call from the table, unchecked against the DNA. TRBV21-1 is termed a pseudogene. The CDR3 runs to 16 residues.